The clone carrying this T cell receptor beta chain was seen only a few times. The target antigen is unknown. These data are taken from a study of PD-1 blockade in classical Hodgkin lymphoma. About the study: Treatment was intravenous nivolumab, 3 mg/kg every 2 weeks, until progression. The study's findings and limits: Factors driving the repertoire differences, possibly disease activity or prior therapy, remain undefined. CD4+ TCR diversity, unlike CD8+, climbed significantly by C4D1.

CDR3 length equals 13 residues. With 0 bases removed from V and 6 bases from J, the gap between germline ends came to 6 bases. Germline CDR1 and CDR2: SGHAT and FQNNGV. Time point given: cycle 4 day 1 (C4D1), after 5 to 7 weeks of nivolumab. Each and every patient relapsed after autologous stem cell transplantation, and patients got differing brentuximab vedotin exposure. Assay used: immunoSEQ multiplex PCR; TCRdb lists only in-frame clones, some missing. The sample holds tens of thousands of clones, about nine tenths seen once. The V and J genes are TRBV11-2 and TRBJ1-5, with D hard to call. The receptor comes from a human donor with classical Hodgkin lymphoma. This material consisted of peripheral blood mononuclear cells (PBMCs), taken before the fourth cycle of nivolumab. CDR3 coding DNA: TGTGCCAGCAGCTTAGACCCTGGTCAGCCCCAGCATTTT. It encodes CASSLDPGQPQHF.